The 5 T cell receptor beta chains below were found in one sample sequenced in a study of T cell responses to AZD1222 COVID-19 vaccine. Data came from immunoSEQ multiplex PCR; TCRdb stores just in-frame clones and leaves some out. The repertoire holds roughly 180,000 clones, over 75% seen once, with approximately 3% in the top ten. Source: peripheral blood, taken on day 0 of AZD1222 vaccination. The receptor set was obtained from an adult in good health.

This clone was picked up a small number of times. J is TRBJ1-2 and V is TRBV23-1; D possibly corresponds to TRBD1 (6 bases). TRBV23-1 has ORF status, its function being uncertain. This CDR3 is 13 amino acids long. With 9 bases removed from V and 3 bases from J, the gap between germline ends came to 14 bases. CDR3 DNA: TGCGCCAGTGACCAGGGGACGGACTATGGCTACACCTTC. This sequence encodes CASDQGTDYGYTF.

This rearrangement joins TRBV11-1 to TRBJ2-3; the D gene is possibly TRBD1 (6 bases). The CDR3 length is 14 residues. The V gene lost 8 bases and the J gene lost 2 bases, with 14 bases spanning the gap. Germline lookup yields CDR1 SGHAT and CDR2 FQDESV (reference sequence). CDR3 amino acids: CASGTSSPTDTQYF. Written as DNA, the CDR3 is TGTGCCAGCGGGACATCCTCCCCCACAGATACGCAGTATTTT.

V gene TRBV11-2 combines with J gene TRBJ2-1, with 13 bases fitting TRBD2. The CDR3 runs to 15 residues. Germline lookup yields CDR1 SGHAT and CDR2 FQNNGV. V shed 4 bases and J 8 bases; nucleotides not matched to a gene: 5. The CDR3 DNA follows: TGTGCCAGCAGCTCCGGACTAGCGGGGGTCCATGAGCAGTTCTTC. Its protein product is CASSSGLAGVHEQFF.

This clone was seen more than once but under ten times. This chain connects TRBV5-6 to TRBJ1-1, with 9 bases that match TRBD1. Per germline, CDR1 SGHDT and CDR2 YYEEEE. CDR3 length: 18 amino acids. V shed 4 bases and J 0 bases; nucleotides not matched to a gene: 13. The CDR3 DNA is TGTGCCAGCAGCCTGGGTGGGACAGGGTATATCGTGAACACTGAAGCTTTCTTT. Protein product: CASSLGGTGYIVNTEAFF.

This chain uses TRBV3-1 (or the pseudogene TRBV3-2) with TRBJ1-5, with D unclear. CDR1 and CDR2 (germline): LGHDT, YNNKEL (reference sequence). With 1 base removed from V and 3 bases from J, the gap between germline ends came to 10 bases. The CDR3 extends over 15 amino acids. The CDR3 here is CASSQVSGDNQPQHF. In DNA, the CDR3 is TGTGCCAGCAGCCAAGTCAGTGGTGACAATCAGCCCCAGCATTTT.